The present T cell receptor beta chain was sequenced within a study of T cell repertoires in cytomegalovirus infection. Study as a whole: Recently identified HLA-C-restricted CMV epitopes were used, and well-studied HLA-B-restricted CMV epitopes were used as well. Notes on the study in general: Dominant in the ex vivo response were TCR beta clonotypes restricted by HLA-C and specific for CMV.

This clonotype was seen only a few times. The antigen is undetermined. One entry per CDR3 protein results from TCRdb running MiXCR on the reads. The sample contains roughly 800,000 distinct CDR3 sequences, 29% of which appear only once. The germline CDR1 and CDR2 sequences are MNHEY and SVGAGI. This CDR3 is built from 13 residues. Trimming took off 3 bases at V and 7 bases at J, with 10 bases between the two ends. This TCR came from a human donor in good health (CMV status not recorded). Some clones in this sample may be carry-over from other donors' samples. The material sequenced was cultured CD8+ T cells from PBMCs, taken from culture after CMV antigen stimulation. The V and J genes are TRBV6-5 and TRBJ2-1; no reliable D call. As DNA, the CDR3 is TGTGCCAGCAGTTATCACGGTGGGAATGAGCAGTTCTTC. Translated, it gives CASSYHGGNEQFF.